Listed here are 5 T cell receptor beta chains from one sample, sequenced in a study of PD-1 blockade in classical Hodgkin lymphoma (dated by TCRdb to between 2020 and 2021). In the paper's terms, the time point label means: cycle 4 day 1 (C4D1), after six to seven weeks of nivolumab. Every trial patient had relapsed following autologous stem cell transplantation, and prior brentuximab vedotin exposure was what differed among cohorts A, B and C. Libraries were prepared through the immunoSEQ multiplex PCR assay. TCRdb stores this immuneACCESS table with in-frame sequences only. Part of the clones is absent; in the studies checked, under half of the shortfall reflects unresolved V genes, and no reason is known for the rest. This sample holds over 20,000 clones; 85% were observed only once. Jointly, the top ten make up roughly 13% of the sample. The material sequenced was peripheral blood mononuclear cells (PBMCs), taken before the fourth cycle of nivolumab. The source is a human donor with classical Hodgkin lymphoma.

The V call is TRBV30, the J call TRBJ2-7; D call uncertain. The V end was cut by 3 bases, the J end by 1 base, with 16 bases between. The CDR3 has 15 amino acids. The germline CDR1 and CDR2 sequences are GTSNPN and SVGIG (reference sequence). CDR3 residues: CAWSTGVSGSYEQYF. The CDR3 region has the DNA TGTGCCTGGAGCACTGGGGTCAGTGGATCCTACGAGCAGTACTTC.

The V call is TRBV18, the J call TRBJ1-2; 8 bases line up with TRBD1. This CDR3 comprises 13 residues. Trimming at V came to 3 bases and at J to 7 bases, leaving 4 bases not matched to a gene. CDR1 is KGHSH, CDR2 LQKENI, per germline. The CDR3 DNA reads as TGTGCCAGCTCACCGACAGGGGCTCTTGGCTACACCTTC. Translating it yields CASSPTGALGYTF.

This chain connects TRBV4-3 to TRBJ2-3; D gene uncertain. This CDR3 has 14 residues. The germline gives CDR1 LGHNA, CDR2 YSLEER. Trimming shortened V by 2 bases and J by 0 bases, and 6 bases separated the two germline ends. The CDR3 bases are TGCGCCAGCAGCCAACTTTCTAGCACAGATACGCAGTATTTT. This sequence encodes CASSQLSSTDTQYF.

The J gene is TRBJ2-1, the V gene TRBV4-3; weak D call: TRBD2 (6 bases). Germline lookup yields CDR1 LGHNA and CDR2 YSLEER. The CDR3 covers 16 residues. V dropped 0 bases and J dropped 6 bases, with 15 bases sitting between them. The CDR3 loop is CASSQERAEGPNEQFF. CDR3 sequence (DNA): TGCGCCAGCAGCCAAGAGAGGGCGGAGGGCCCCAATGAGCAGTTCTTC.

The chain has TRBV5-4 and TRBJ1-3; no definite D call. The CDR3 has 17 residues. Trimming stripped 0 bases from V and 4 bases from J, with 17 bases between. In germline, CDR1 is SGHNT, CDR2 YYREEE (reference sequence). CDR3 region: CASSLGAGTGMGNTIYF. The CDR3 nucleotides read TGTGCCAGCAGCTTGGGGGCGGGCACTGGGATGGGAAACACCATATATTTT. The whole variable domain, filled in from reference TRBV5-4 and TRBJ1-3, reads ETGVTQSPTHLIKTRGQQVTLRCSSQSGHNTVSWYQQALGQGPQFIFQYYREEENGRGNFPPRFSGLQFPNYSSELNVNALELDDSALYLCASSLGAGTGMGNTIYFGEGSWLTVV.